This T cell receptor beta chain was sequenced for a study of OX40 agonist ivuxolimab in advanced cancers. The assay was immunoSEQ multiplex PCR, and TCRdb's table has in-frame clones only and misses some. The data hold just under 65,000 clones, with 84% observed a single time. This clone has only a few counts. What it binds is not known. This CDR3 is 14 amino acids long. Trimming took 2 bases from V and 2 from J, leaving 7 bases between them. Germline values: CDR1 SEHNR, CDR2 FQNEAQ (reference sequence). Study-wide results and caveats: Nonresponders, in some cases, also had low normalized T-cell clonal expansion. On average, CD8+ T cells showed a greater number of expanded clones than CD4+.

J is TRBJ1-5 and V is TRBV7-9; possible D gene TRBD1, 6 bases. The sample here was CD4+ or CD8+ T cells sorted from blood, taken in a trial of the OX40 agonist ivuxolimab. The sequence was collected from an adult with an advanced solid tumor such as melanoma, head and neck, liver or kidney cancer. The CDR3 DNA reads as TGTGCCAGCAGCTTATCAGGGGGCAATCAGCCCCAGCATTTT. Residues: CASSLSGGNQPQHF.